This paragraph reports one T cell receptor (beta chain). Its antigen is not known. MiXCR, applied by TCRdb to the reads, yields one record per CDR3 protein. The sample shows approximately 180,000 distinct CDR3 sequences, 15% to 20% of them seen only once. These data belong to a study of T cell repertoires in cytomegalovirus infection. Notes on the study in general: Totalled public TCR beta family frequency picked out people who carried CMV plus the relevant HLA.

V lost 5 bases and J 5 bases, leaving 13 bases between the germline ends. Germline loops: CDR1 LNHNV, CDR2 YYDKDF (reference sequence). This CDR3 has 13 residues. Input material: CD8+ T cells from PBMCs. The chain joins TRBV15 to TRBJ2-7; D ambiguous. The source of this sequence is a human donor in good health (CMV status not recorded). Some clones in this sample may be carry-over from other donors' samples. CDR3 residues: CATSGAPGDEQYF. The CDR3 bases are TGTGCCACCAGCGGAGCCCCAGGAGACGAGCAGTACTTC.